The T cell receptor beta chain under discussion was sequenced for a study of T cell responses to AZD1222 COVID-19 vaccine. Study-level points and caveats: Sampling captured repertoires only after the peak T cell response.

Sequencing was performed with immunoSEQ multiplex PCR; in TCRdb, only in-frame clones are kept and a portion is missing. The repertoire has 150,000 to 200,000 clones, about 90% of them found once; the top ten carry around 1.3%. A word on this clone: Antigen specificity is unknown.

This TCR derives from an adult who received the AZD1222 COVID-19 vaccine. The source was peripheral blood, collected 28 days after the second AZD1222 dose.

The CDR3, as DNA: TGTGCCTGGAACTTCAGAAATCAGCCCCAGCATTTT. It translates to CAWNFRNQPQHF. The chain has TRBV30 and TRBJ1-5, with no clear D. From germline, CDR1 is GTSNPN and CDR2 SVGIG (reference sequence). This CDR3 has 12 residues. Trimming stripped 4 bases from V and 4 bases from J, with 8 bases between.